This is a list of T cell receptor beta chains from one sample in a study of shared clonotypes between healthy human individuals. Produced via immunoSEQ multiplex PCR; TCRdb's table is partial and in-frame only. The sample lists about 2.4 million clones, 93% occurring once. Sequencing was done on a sample of naive CD4+ T cells from PBMCs. Receptors originate from a man between 18 and 29 years old in good health. Some clones in this sample may be carry-over from other donors' samples. Each CDR3 is given with its conserved first and last residue. Fields, in order: D gene, J gene, clone size, V gene, CDR3 DNA, CDR3 protein. D genes are given only for firm matches. The size of a clone is reported for some rows only, either as once, few or many, or as a class for expanded clones.

NA	TRBJ2-5	NA	TRBV27	TGTGCCAGCAGTTTATCAGCAACCATGGAGACCCAGTACTTC	CASSLSATMETQYF
TRBD1	TRBJ2-2	NA	TRBV9	TGTGCCAGCAGCGTCAGTAGGGGGCGTACCGGGGAGCTGTTTTTT	CASSVSRGRTGELFF
NA	TRBJ2-3	NA	TRBV12-5	TGTGCTAGTGGTTTGGAGGGGATTGTGGATACGCAGTATTTT	CASGLEGIVDTQYF
NA	TRBJ1-2	once	TRBV28	TGTGCCAGCAGTTTACCGACAGAGGAATTGGGGACCTATGGCTACACCTTC	CASSLPTEELGTYGYTF
NA	TRBJ1-1	NA	TRBV27	TGTGCCAGCAGTCGCCCCATGGCCATGAACACTGAAGCTTTCTTT	CASSRPMAMNTEAFF
NA	TRBJ2-1	once	TRBV4-1	TGCGCCAGCAGCCAAGAAGGACTGGGGGCCAATGAGCAGTTCTTC	CASSQEGLGANEQFF
TRBD1	TRBJ1-1	NA	TRBV18	TGTGCCAGCTCACCCACCGGGACAGGGGGCTCCGGGGCTTTCTTT	CASSPTGTGGSGAFF
NA	TRBJ1-1	NA	TRBV7-6	TGTGCCAGCAGCATTCAGGGGAACACTGAAGCTTTCTTT	CASSIQGNTEAFF
NA	TRBJ2-7	NA	TRBV28	TGTGCCAGCAGTTTAGGCAGGTCCCGATCCTACGAGCAGTACTTC	CASSLGRSRSYEQYF
NA	TRBJ2-7	NA	TRBV10-2	TGCGCCAGCAGTGACCGGGGTGGAGCCCCCTACGAGCAGTACTTC	CASSDRGGAPYEQYF
NA	TRBJ2-5	NA	TRBV20-1	TGCAGTGGAGACGGGGAGACCCAGTACTTC	CSGDGETQYF
NA	TRBJ2-7	NA	TRBV6-1	TGTGCCAGCAGTGAAATTGGGACTTTGGGCTACGAGCAGTACTTC	CASSEIGTLGYEQYF
NA	TRBJ2-3	NA	TRBV2	TGTGCCAGCAATCCGTTTAGCACAGATACGCAGTATTTT	CASNPFSTDTQYF
NA	TRBJ1-5	once	TRBV15	TGTGCCACCAGCAGAGCAGCGACAGATCGCCAGCCCCAGCATTTT	CATSRAATDRQPQHF
NA	TRBJ2-7	NA	TRBV15	TGTGCCACCAGGGGGTGGGGTGGCGAGCAGTACTTC	CATRGWGGEQYF
NA	TRBJ2-7	NA	TRBV29-1	TGCAGCGTCCTCACGTTATTTACCTACGAGCAGTACTTC	CSVLTLFTYEQYF
TRBD1	TRBJ2-3	NA	TRBV7-9	TGTGCCAGCAGCTTAGTTCTAGACAGGGTGGAGTATTTT	CASSLVLDRVEYF
NA	TRBJ1-2	few	TRBV7-2	TGTGCCAGCAGCTTCGCAGCGGCAATCGGCTACACCTTC	CASSFAAAIGYTF
TRBD1	TRBJ2-2	NA	TRBV5-4	TGTGCCAGCAGCGCCTCCGGGACAGTCACCGGGGAGCTGTTTTTT	CASSASGTVTGELFF
NA	TRBJ2-1	NA	TRBV4-1	TGCGCCAGCAGCCAACCTGGACAGCGGAATGAGCAGTTCTTC	CASSQPGQRNEQFF
NA	TRBJ1-1	NA	TRBV7-2	TGTGCCAGCAGCCTAGACGACAGCAACACTGAAGCTTTCTTT	CASSLDDSNTEAFF